This TCR beta chain was retrieved from a study of T cells in Graves' hyperthyroidism and ophthalmopathy. Whole-study context: Blood from the periphery was taken at initial diagnosis, before any treatment.

TCR beta CDR3 regions were amplified from RNA transcripts. The study used the HTBI primer set for a first-round RT-PCR of the TCR CDR3. MiXCR, run by TCRdb on the multiplex PCR reads, gives a single entry per CDR3 protein. The profile shows roughly 420,000 distinct CDR3 sequences, around 14% of them singletons. The table lists this clonotype with many counts. The germline CDR1 and CDR2 sequences are SEHNR and FQNEAQ (reference sequence). This CDR3 contains 15 residues. V lost 0 bases to trimming and J lost 1 base; unmatched junction nucleotides: 3. This clonotype was sampled from a woman under 30 with Graves' hyperthyroidism. The sample comprised blood. The rearrangement joins TRBV7-9 to TRBJ2-7; 7 nucleotides align to TRBD1. The CDR3 loop is CASSLALGQSYEQYF. CDR3 nucleotides: TGTGCCAGCAGCTTAGCCTTGGGACAGTCCTACGAGCAGTACTTC.